This TCR beta chain was recovered during a study of blood T cells in healthy people across ages. The wider study: Through template switching, about one barcoded beta molecule was captured per two T cells, as measured in model experiments.

Whole-study results and caveats: Across samples, TCR beta diversity tracked strongly with naive T cell percentage.

Using a J-beta primer mix together with a sample-barcoded 5' primer, a second PCR was run for about 6 to 12 cycles. TCRdb itself ran the 5' RACE reads through MiXCR, one entry per CDR3 protein. The sample includes 1.5 million to 1.9 million distinct CDR3 sequences, about 42% seen only once; the top ten take 4%. Germline CDR1 is SGHVS and CDR2 is FQNEAQ. The CDR3 consists of 16 residues. J lost 3 bases, V lost 1 base, and 8 bases had no gene match. This clonotype was picked up a small number of times. The antigen is undetermined. Sequenced sample: blood. This TCR came from a woman between 18 and 29 years old in good health. This chain connects TRBV7-8 to TRBJ2-7; 8 positions agree with TRBD2. The DNA of the CDR3 is TGTGCCAGCAGCTTAGTCGGGGGGGCTATTATCTACGAGCAGTACTTC. The encoded protein is CASSLVGGAIIYEQYF.